The TCR beta chain described here comes from a study of human T cells and chemical hapten exposure. Time point given: patch test 1, 2 weeks after DPC sensitization. Treatment here: therapeutic diphenylcyclopropenone sensitization with weekly scalp DPC. From the RACE reads, TCRdb called clonotypes with MiXCR, one entry per CDR3 protein. The data hold 150,000 to 200,000 distinct CDR3 sequences, with approximately 15% observed a single time. This clonotype was counted a few times. CDR3 length equals 13 residues. Germline V CDR1 and CDR2: DFQATT, SNEGSKA (reference sequence). With 7 bases removed from V and 0 bases from J, the gap between germline ends came to 11 bases.

This chain connects TRBV20-1 to TRBJ2-3; D may be TRBD2 (6 bases). Sequencing was performed on whole blood, taken in connection with sensitization to the hapten diphenylcyclopropenone (DPC). The sequence was collected from a woman in her twenties or thirties with alopecia areata. Some clones in this sample may be carry-over from other donors' samples. In nucleotides, the CDR3 is TGCAGTGTAAGGAGCGGGAGCACAGATACGCAGTATTTT. Translation: CSVRSGSTDTQYF.